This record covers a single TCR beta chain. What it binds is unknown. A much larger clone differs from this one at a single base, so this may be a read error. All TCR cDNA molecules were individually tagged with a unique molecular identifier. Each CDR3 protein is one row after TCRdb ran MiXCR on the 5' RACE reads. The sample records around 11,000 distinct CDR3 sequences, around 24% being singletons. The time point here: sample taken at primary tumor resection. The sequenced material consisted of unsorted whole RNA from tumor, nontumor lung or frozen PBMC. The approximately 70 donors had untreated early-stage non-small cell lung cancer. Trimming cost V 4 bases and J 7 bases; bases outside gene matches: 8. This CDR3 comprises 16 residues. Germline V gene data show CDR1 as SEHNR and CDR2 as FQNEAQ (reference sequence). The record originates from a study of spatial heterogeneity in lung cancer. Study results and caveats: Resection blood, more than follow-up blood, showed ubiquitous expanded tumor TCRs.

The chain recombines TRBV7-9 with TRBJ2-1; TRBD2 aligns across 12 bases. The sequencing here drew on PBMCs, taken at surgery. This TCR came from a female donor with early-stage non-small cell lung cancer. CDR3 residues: CASSSWTSGNENEQFF. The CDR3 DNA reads TGTGCCAGCAGCTCCTGGACTAGCGGGAACGAAAATGAGCAGTTCTTC. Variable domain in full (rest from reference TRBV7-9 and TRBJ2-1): DTGVSQNPRHKITKRGQNVTFRCDPISEHNRLYWYRQTLGQGPEFLTYFQNEAQLEKSRLLSDRFSAERPKGSFSTLEIQRTEQGDSAMYLCASSSWTSGNENEQFFGPGTRLTVL.